Shown below are 21 T cell receptor beta chains from a single sample sequenced in a study of cytotoxic CD8 clonotypes in ibrutinib-treated CLL. Assay used: immunoSEQ multiplex PCR; TCRdb lists only in-frame clones, some missing. The sample carries about 130,000 clones, roughly three quarters recorded once. Here the sequenced sample was PBMCs, taken after 12 months of ibrutinib treatment. These receptors were collected from a human donor with chronic lymphocytic leukemia.

This clone was seen a single time. The chain has TRBV10-3 and TRBJ2-2; unclear D gene. Trimming took off 3 bases at V and 4 bases at J, with 12 bases between the two ends. CDR1 is ENHRY, CDR2 SYGVKD, per germline. The CDR3 sequence is 15 residues long. The CDR3 DNA sequence: TGTGCCATCAGTGAAAGACCTACGGCCACCGGGGAGCTGTTTTTT. It yields the protein CAISERPTATGELFF.

This rearrangement joins TRBV29-1 to TRBJ2-7; D not resolved. Trimming shortened V by 2 bases and J by 1 base, and 9 bases separated the two germline ends. The CDR3 runs 13 residues. The germline gives CDR1 SQVTM, CDR2 ANQGSEA. DNA of the CDR3: TGCAGCGTTGAACTGGACGGATCCTACGAGCAGTACTTC. It translates to CSVELDGSYEQYF.

The rearrangement joins TRBV30 to TRBJ1-1; D might be TRBD1 (5 bases). The CDR3 has 11 residues. The germline gives CDR1 GTSNPN, CDR2 SVGIG (reference sequence). The germline V and J ends were trimmed by 8 bases and 1 base, with 8 bases remaining between them. DNA for the CDR3: TGTGCCCAAGACAGGAACACTGAAGCTTTCTTT. Protein sequence: CAQDRNTEAFF.

The chain joins TRBV14 to TRBJ1-2, with no clear D. V dropped 4 bases and J dropped 8 bases, with 14 bases sitting between them. CDR1 is SGHDN and CDR2 is FVKESK in the germline V gene. This CDR3 contains 13 residues. The CDR3 sequence: CASSPRTFGGYTF. The CDR3, as DNA: TGTGCCAGCAGCCCCAGGACCTTCGGGGGCTACACCTTC.

The chain employs TRBV7-9 and TRBJ2-7, with unresolved D. This CDR3 contains 12 residues. Trimming shortened V by 6 bases and J by 6 bases, and 12 bases separated the two germline ends. Germline CDR1 is SEHNR and CDR2 is FQNEAQ (reference sequence). The CDR3 loop reads CASRIDRGEQYF. For the CDR3, the DNA is TGTGCCAGCAGAATCGACCGCGGCGAGCAGTACTTC. The full variable domain, in which reference TRBV7-9 and TRBJ2-7 provide the parts outside the CDR3, is DTGVSQNPRHKITKRGQNVTFRCDPISEHNRLYWYRQTLGQGPEFLTYFQNEAQLEKSRLLSDRFSAERPKGSFSTLEIQRTEQGDSAMYLCASRIDRGEQYFGPGTRLTVT.

This rearrangement joins TRBV5-6 to TRBJ2-1; D unresolved. Germline-derived CDR1 and CDR2 are SGHDT and YYEEEE. V shed 4 bases and J shed 5 bases, with 4 bases lying between them. CDR3 length: 11 residues. CDR3 residues: CASSQNNEQFF. As DNA, the CDR3 is TGTGCCAGCAGCCAAAACAATGAGCAGTTCTTC.

Only a few counts were recorded for this clone. V gene TRBV27 combines with J gene TRBJ1-1; D is perhaps TRBD1 (5 bases). V was shortened by 3 bases and J by 0 bases, with 11 bases between the two germline ends. Per germline, CDR1 MNHEY and CDR2 SMNVEV (reference sequence). This CDR3 is built from 15 residues. The CDR3 DNA sequence: TGTGCCAGCAGTTTTGACGGGACTCTGAACACTGAAGCTTTCTTT. It specifies CASSFDGTLNTEAFF.

J is TRBJ2-1 and V is TRBV30; 10 nucleotides agree with TRBD1. CDR1 is GTSNPN and CDR2 is SVGIG in the germline V gene (reference sequence). The CDR3 extends over 13 amino acids. The V and J ends lost 4 bases and 5 bases, in that order; junction bases with no gene match: 2. CDR3 protein: CAWTGTGDNEQFF. For the CDR3, the DNA is TGTGCCTGGACCGGGACAGGGGACAATGAGCAGTTCTTC.

The rearrangement uses TRBV19 and TRBJ2-7, with no clear D. Germline V gene lookup returns CDR1 LNHDA and CDR2 SQIVND (reference sequence). The CDR3 length is 12 residues. V lost 5 bases, J lost 0 bases, and 5 bases lay in between. The CDR3 region is CASSANSYEQYF. CDR3 coding DNA: TGTGCCAGTAGTGCTAACTCCTACGAGCAGTACTTC.

The V and J genes are TRBV15 and TRBJ2-1, with unresolved D. The CDR3 sequence is 12 residues long. CDR1 and CDR2 from the germline V gene are LNHNV and YYDKDF (reference sequence). Between the trimmed V and J ends, which lost 1 base and 9 bases, there was a span of 7 bases. For the CDR3, the DNA is TGTGCCACCAGCAGAGGCTCGGCTGAGCAGTTCTTC. Translating gives CATSRGSAEQFF.

J is TRBJ1-2 and V is TRBV6-5; D might be TRBD1 (5 bases). The CDR3 sequence is 16 residues long. The germline V and J ends were trimmed by 0 bases and 3 bases, with 14 bases remaining between them. In germline, CDR1 is MNHEY, CDR2 SVGAGI. The CDR3 nucleotides read TGTGCCAGCAGTTACTCGGCAGGGCGTTCGGACTATGGCTACACCTTC. Amino acid sequence: CASSYSAGRSDYGYTF.

This clone was recorded once. The chain carries TRBV2 and TRBJ2-5; 7 positions agree with TRBD2. This CDR3 has 17 residues. The ends lost 6 bases at V and 4 bases at J; junction bases unmatched: 17. Germline CDR1 and CDR2: SNHLY and FYNNEI. CDR3 region: CASSLGLGGAPPETQYF. Written as DNA, the CDR3 is TGTGCCAGCAGCCTCGGACTAGGAGGGGCTCCCCCAGAGACCCAGTACTTC.

This chain connects TRBV4-2 to TRBJ2-7; no definite D call. Deletions cut 1 base from V and 5 bases from J, with 9 bases between. Germline V gene lookup returns CDR1 LGHNA and CDR2 YNFKEQ. The CDR3 totals 13 residues. The chain's CDR3 is CASSQVLSHEQYF. CDR3 DNA: TGTGCCAGCAGCCAAGTCTTGAGCCACGAGCAGTACTTC.

This clone was counted a single time. The CDR3 nucleotides are TGTGCCAGCAGCATCAGGGGTTACGAGCAGTACTTC. This gives the protein CASSIRGYEQYF. This chain joins TRBV7-9 and TRBJ2-7; D may be TRBD1 (6 bases). The CDR3 covers 12 residues. Germline assignment: CDR1 SEHNR and CDR2 FQNEAQ (reference sequence). Trimming pared 5 bases from V and 4 bases from J, leaving 9 bases between.

The rearrangement links TRBV7-3 to TRBJ2-1; 7 nucleotides align to TRBD2. The CDR3 sequence is 15 residues long. With V trimmed by 5 bases and J by 4 bases, 8 bases remained unmatched. Germline CDR1 is SGHTA and CDR2 is FQGTGA. DNA for the CDR3: TGTGCCAGCAGCCCCCCGGGACTATCATACAATGAGCAGTTCTTC. Translated, it gives CASSPPGLSYNEQFF.

This CDR3 is CASSIEDRAYNEQFF. CDR3 DNA sequence: TGTGCCAGTAGTATAGAGGACAGAGCCTACAATGAGCAGTTCTTC. This rearrangement joins TRBV19 to TRBJ2-1; TRBD1 is a possible D gene (6 bases). Germline V gene lookup returns CDR1 LNHDA and CDR2 SQIVND (reference sequence). V was clipped by 0 bases and J by 2 bases, with 8 bases between them. The CDR3 is 15 amino acids.

The chain is built from TRBV19 and TRBJ1-3; D is possibly TRBD1 (6 bases). V was cut by 6 bases and J by 0 bases, with 12 bases left in between. The CDR3 has 15 amino acids. The germline CDR1 and CDR2 sequences are LNHDA and SQIVND (reference sequence). The CDR3 here is CASSSSGDSGNTIYF. For the CDR3, the DNA is TGTGCCAGTAGCAGTTCAGGGGACTCTGGAAACACCATATATTTT.

On this clone: Additional DNA sequences in this sample encode the identical CDR3. This sequence joins TRBV7-2 and TRBJ1-2; 7 bases line up with TRBD1. With 1 base clipped from V and 2 bases from J, the junction kept 1 base outside the gene matches. The germline gives CDR1 SGHTA, CDR2 FQGNSA. This CDR3 has 14 residues. The CDR3 spells CASSLVGQNYGYTF. For the CDR3, the DNA is TGTGCCAGCAGCTTAGTGGGACAGAACTATGGCTACACCTTC.

The rearrangement links TRBV7-3 to TRBJ2-4, with no clear D. The CDR3 has 12 amino acids. V was shortened by 9 bases and J by 0 bases, with 6 bases between the two germline ends. The germline CDR1 and CDR2 sequences are SGHTA and FQGTGA. In DNA form, the CDR3 reads TGTGCCAGATTACTAGCCAAAAACATTCAGTACTTC. Translating gives CARLLAKNIQYF.

The chain couples TRBV6-1 to TRBJ2-7; 10 nucleotides align to TRBD2. V was pared by 4 bases and J by 3 bases, with 18 bases of the junction left unmatched. Germline CDR1 is MNHNS and CDR2 is SASEGT. This CDR3 has 19 residues. The CDR3 protein is CASSGIAGGPKTHYYEQYF. The CDR3 DNA reads TGTGCCAGCAGTGGAATAGCGGGAGGCCCCAAGACCCACTACTACGAGCAGTACTTC.

This clone has more than one count but fewer than ten. The J gene is TRBJ1-1, the V gene TRBV7-2; 7 bases map to TRBD1. The CDR3 has 14 residues. The V gene's germline CDR1 is SGHTA and CDR2 FQGNSA. V was clipped by 5 bases and J by 5 bases; unmatched bases: 8. CDR3 nucleotide sequence: TGTGCCAGCAGCATACAGGGGTGGGATACTGAAGCTTTCTTT. Amino acid sequence: CASSIQGWDTEAFF.